Sequencing of this TCR beta chain was carried out in a study of prognosis after radiotherapy for stage I lung cancer. CDR3 length equals 15 residues. Trimming took 0 bases from V and 4 from J, leaving 14 bases between them. Looked up from germline, CDR1 is DFQATT and CDR2 is SNEGSKA (reference sequence). Comments on this clonotype: The antigen is undetermined.

Study-wide findings and caveats: Stereotactic body radiation therapy was followed by fewer unique TCR clones, median approximately 9,100 versus 7,200. After stereotactic body radiation therapy, patients with later distant metastases showed lower Shannon entropy.

Using two-round multiplex PCR, the authors amplified TCR beta CDR3 from genomic DNA. Primers (each specific to one TRBV or TRBJ gene) were used in first-round PCR. Each CDR3 protein is one row after TCRdb ran MiXCR on the multiplex PCR reads. The data contain tens of thousands of distinct CDR3 sequences, around two fifths of them singletons. This sequence originates from a donor over 45 with non-small cell lung cancer. This sequence joins TRBV20-1 and TRBJ2-3; no clear D. Specimen: PBMCs, collected before or after stereotactic body radiation therapy (not recorded which). For the CDR3, the DNA is TGCAGTGCTAGAGATCGCCAGAGAGGCTCAGATACGCAGTATTTT. It encodes CSARDRQRGSDTQYF.